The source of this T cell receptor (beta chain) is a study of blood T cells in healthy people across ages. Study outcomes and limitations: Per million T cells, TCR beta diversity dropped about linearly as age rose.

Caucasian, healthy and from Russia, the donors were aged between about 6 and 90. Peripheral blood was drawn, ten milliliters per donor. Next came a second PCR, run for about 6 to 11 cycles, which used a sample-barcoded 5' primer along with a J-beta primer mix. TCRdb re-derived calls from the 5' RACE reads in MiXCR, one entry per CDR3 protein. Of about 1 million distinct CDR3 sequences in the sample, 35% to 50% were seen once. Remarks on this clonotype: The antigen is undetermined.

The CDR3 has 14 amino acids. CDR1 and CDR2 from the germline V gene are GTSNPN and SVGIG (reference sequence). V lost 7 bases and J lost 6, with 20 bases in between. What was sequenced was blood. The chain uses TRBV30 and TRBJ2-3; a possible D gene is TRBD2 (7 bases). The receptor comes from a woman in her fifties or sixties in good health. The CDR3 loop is CALQGGSRADTQYF. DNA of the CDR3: TGTGCCTTACAGGGCGGGAGTCGTGCCGATACGCAGTATTTT.